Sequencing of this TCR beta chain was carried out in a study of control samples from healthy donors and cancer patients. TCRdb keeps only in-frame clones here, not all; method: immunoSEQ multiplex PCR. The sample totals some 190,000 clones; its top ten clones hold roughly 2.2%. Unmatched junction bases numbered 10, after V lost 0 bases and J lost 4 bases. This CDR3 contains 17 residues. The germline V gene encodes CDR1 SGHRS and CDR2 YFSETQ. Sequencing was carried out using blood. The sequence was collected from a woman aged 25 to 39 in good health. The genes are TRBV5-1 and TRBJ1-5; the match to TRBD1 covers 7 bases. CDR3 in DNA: TGCGCCAGCAGCTTGGAATTGGACAGGACGAAAAATCAGCCCCAGCATTTT. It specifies CASSLELDRTKNQPQHF. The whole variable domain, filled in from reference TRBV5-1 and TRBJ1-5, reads KAGVTQTPRYLIKTRGQQVTLSCSPISGHRSVSWYQQTPGQGLQFLFEYFSETQRNKGNFPGRFSGRQFSNSRSEMNVSTLELGDSALYLCASSLELDRTKNQPQHFGDGTRLSIL.